These 29 T cell receptor beta chains were all obtained from the same sample, sequenced in a study of T cell clones after liver transplantation. Here immunoSEQ multiplex PCR was the method, and the copy in TCRdb shows in-frame clones only, minus some. Here the sample spans tens of thousands of clones, about 70% being singletons. Sequencing used CD4+ T cells from blood, obtained at the 22-month timepoint. These receptors came from a human patient who received a liver transplant. Some T cells may trace back to the graft donor.

The rearrangement links TRBV4-1 to TRBJ2-5; tentatively, D is TRBD2 (7 bases). The CDR3 loop spans 14 amino acids. Looked up from germline, CDR1 is MGHRA and CDR2 is YSYEKL. Between the trimmed V and J ends, which lost 4 bases and 5 bases, there was a span of 14 bases. CDR3 residues: CASSLSGGLETQYF. The CDR3 nucleotides are TGCGCCAGCAGCCTATCGGGGGGCCTGGAGACCCAGTACTTC.

This clone came up a few times. This chain joins TRBV10-1 and TRBJ2-7, with TRBD1 identical over 8 bases. CDR1 is WNHNN, CDR2 SYGVQD, per germline (reference sequence). J gave up 7 bases and V 5 bases, and 7 bases lay outside the gene matches. The CDR3 has 13 residues. The CDR3 DNA is TGCGCCAGCAGTTTTCAGGGGGCCGGGGAGCAGTACTTC. It specifies CASSFQGAGEQYF.

The chain combines TRBV4-1 with TRBJ1-2, with 11 positions matching TRBD1. CDR1 MGHRA and CDR2 YSYEKL come from the germline V gene. The CDR3 consists of 17 residues. Losses at the gene ends were 4 bases for V and 8 bases for J; bases not matched to a gene: 15. CDR3 sequence: CASSPGTGGGVDRGYTF. As DNA, the CDR3 is TGCGCCAGCAGCCCCGGGACAGGGGGGGGTGTGGATCGGGGCTACACCTTC.

This clone was counted only a few times. The chain joins TRBV2 to TRBJ1-5; D may be TRBD1 (5 bases). The CDR3 totals 13 residues. With 3 bases removed from V and 7 bases from J, the gap between germline ends came to 10 bases. Germline CDR1 reads SNHLY; CDR2 reads FYNNEI. The CDR3 protein is CASSEVGEQPQHF. CDR3 coding DNA: TGTGCCAGCAGTGAGGTGGGGGAACAGCCCCAGCATTTT.

The rearrangement joins TRBV7-9 to TRBJ1-2; 7 bases map to TRBD1. The CDR3 has 13 residues. Germline CDR1 reads SEHNR; CDR2 reads FQNEAQ (reference sequence). The V segment lost 4 bases and the J segment 8 bases; nucleotides outside the gene matches: 7. The CDR3 DNA reads as TGTGCCAGCAGCTATTCACAGGGGTCAGGCTACACCTTC. Protein: CASSYSQGSGYTF.

The chain joins TRBV14 to TRBJ1-1; no firm D call. The CDR3 extends over 13 amino acids. V lost 1 base, J lost 11 bases, and 14 bases lay in between. Germline loops: CDR1 SGHDN, CDR2 FVKESK. DNA for the CDR3: TGTGCCAGCAGCCAAGCGAGAAGTTTGGGCGCTTTCTTT. It specifies CASSQARSLGAFF.

The count of this clone is one. The chain employs TRBV21-1 and TRBJ2-3; the D call of TRBD2 is as the table states it, not checked on the DNA. TRBV21-1 is a pseudogene segment. The CDR3 runs 15 residues. CDR3 nucleotide sequence: TGTGCCAGCAGCAAAGGTTGGCGGGGAGGTGATACGCAGTATTTT. Translating gives CASSKGWRGGDTQYF.

The V call is TRBV5-5, the J call TRBJ1-4, with D possibly TRBD1 on 5 matching bases. CDR1 is SGHKS, CDR2 YYEKEE, per germline (reference sequence). The CDR3 is 15 amino acids. V dropped 4 bases and J dropped 4 bases, with 14 bases sitting between them. The CDR3 coding sequence is TGTGCCAGCAGCCTCGGGGCACAGATTAATGAAAAACTGTTTTTT. Residues: CASSLGAQINEKLFF.

The chain employs TRBV9 and TRBJ1-4; TRBD1 might be the D (5 bases). This CDR3 has 16 amino acids. CDR1 SGDLS and CDR2 YYNGEE come from the germline V gene. Trimming pared 0 bases from V and 8 bases from J, leaving 17 bases between. This CDR3 reads CASSVGPQGNGEKLFF. DNA for the CDR3: TGTGCCAGCAGCGTAGGTCCTCAGGGCAACGGGGAAAAACTGTTTTTT.

This clone has just a few counts. Written as DNA, the CDR3 is TGCGCCAGCAGCCAAGAAAGGGGACAGGGGAGGACCGGGGAGCTGTTTTTT. Its translation: CASSQERGQGRTGELFF. V gene TRBV4-1 combines with J gene TRBJ2-2; 10 positions match TRBD1. This CDR3 comprises 17 residues. Germline V gene sequence: CDR1 MGHRA, CDR2 YSYEKL. V shed 0 bases, J shed 5 bases, and the junction held 6 bases outside the gene matches.

This clone turned up a few times. The rearrangement uses TRBV11-3 and TRBJ2-7; 10 positions agree with TRBD1. The V gene end was trimmed by 5 bases and the J gene end by 2 bases; junction bases not matched to a gene: 6. CDR3 length: 15 residues. Germline loops: CDR1 SGHNT, CDR2 YENEEA. The CDR3 loop is CASSLGTGVPYEQYF. CDR3 coding DNA: TGTGCCAGCAGCCTAGGGACAGGGGTTCCCTACGAGCAGTACTTC.

V usage is TRBV7-8 and J usage is TRBJ2-7; D is perhaps TRBD1 (5 bases). This CDR3 has 17 residues. V dropped 4 bases and J dropped 0 bases, with 19 bases sitting between them. The germline gives CDR1 SGHVS, CDR2 FQNEAQ. Written as DNA, the CDR3 is TGTGCCAGCAGCTCCCTGAGATCCCAGGGAACCTCCTACGAGCAGTACTTC. Translated: CASSSLRSQGTSYEQYF.

The gene calls are TRBV2 and TRBJ2-6; TRBD1 agrees at 9 bases. The junction had 8 bases not matched to a gene; V was cut back by 7 bases and J by 4 bases. The CDR3 totals 16 residues. Germline-derived CDR1 and CDR2 are SNHLY and FYNNEI. The CDR3 loop reads CASTPGTGLGANVLTF. The CDR3 coding sequence is TGTGCCAGCACCCCCGGGACAGGGCTCGGGGCCAACGTCCTGACTTTC.

This chain joins TRBV28 and TRBJ2-2; 7 bases align to TRBD1. Germline V gene data show CDR1 as MDHEN and CDR2 as SYDVKM. The trim removed 3 bases at V and 2 bases at J, leaving 6 bases unmatched. The CDR3 totals 16 residues. CDR3 region: CASSFNRGLNTGELFF. The CDR3 DNA is TGTGCCAGCAGTTTCAACAGGGGATTAAACACCGGGGAGCTGTTTTTT.

Notes on this clone: This sample includes further DNA sequences coding for the same CDR3. The chain employs TRBV5-1 and TRBJ2-3; 7 positions match TRBD1. V lost 4 bases, J lost 6 bases, and 17 bases stayed unmatched. The CDR3 has 17 amino acids. Germline CDR1 reads SGHRS; CDR2 reads YFSETQ. The CDR3 loop reads CASSVLGTGTAPDTQYF. The CDR3 nucleotides read TGCGCCAGCAGCGTTTTGGGAACAGGGACAGCTCCTGATACGCAGTATTTT.

The V gene is TRBV5-3, the J gene TRBJ2-7; D may be TRBD1 (6 bases). TRBV5-3 has ORF status, its function being uncertain. The CDR3 has 18 residues. V was shortened by 0 bases and J by 2 bases, with 21 bases between the two germline ends. CDR3 in amino acids: CARSLEAGEDHRAYEQYF. Written as DNA, the CDR3 is TGTGCCAGAAGCTTGGAGGCAGGGGAAGACCATAGAGCCTACGAGCAGTACTTC.

The chain uses TRBV5-1 and TRBJ1-2; TRBD1 is a possible D gene (5 bases). Germline values: CDR1 SGHRS, CDR2 YFSETQ. With 3 bases removed from V and 8 bases from J, the gap between germline ends came to 20 bases. The CDR3 is made up of 15 amino acids. CDR3 bases: TGCGCCAGCAGCTCCTCAGCGGGGGTAGTAGGAGGCTACACCTTC. Amino acid sequence: CASSSSAGVVGGYTF. The full variable domain, with the rest looked up from reference TRBV5-1 and TRBJ1-2, is KAGVTQTPRYLIKTRGQQVTLSCSPISGHRSVSWYQQTPGQGLQFLFEYFSETQRNKGNFPGRFSGRQFSNSRSEMNVSTLELGDSALYLCASSSSAGVVGGYTFGSGTRLTVV.

J is TRBJ2-3 and V is TRBV27, with 12 bases that match TRBD2. The CDR3 has 14 amino acids. CDR1 is MNHEY and CDR2 is SMNVEV in the germline V gene (reference sequence). V trimming: 8 bases; J trimming: 11 bases; junction bases outside the gene matches: 11. CDR3 DNA: TGTGCCAGCTCACTAGCGGGGGGCCTATACATGCAGTATTTT. It codes for CASSLAGGLYMQYF.

The V and J genes are TRBV5-1 and TRBJ2-2; D gene uncertain. The germline V and J ends were trimmed by 0 bases and 3 bases, with 12 bases remaining between them. The CDR3 length is 16 residues. Germline V gives CDR1 SGHRS, CDR2 YFSETQ. The CDR3 region is CASSLVLGADTGELFF. DNA of the CDR3: TGCGCCAGCAGCTTGGTCCTGGGCGCGGACACCGGGGAGCTGTTTTTT.

J is TRBJ2-3 and V is TRBV6-5; D is unresolved. Between the trimmed V and J ends, which lost 0 bases and 2 bases, there was a span of 9 bases. The V gene's germline CDR1 is MNHEY and CDR2 SVGAGI. This CDR3 has 15 amino acids. CDR3 sequence: CASSYSSVLTDTQYF. Written as DNA, the CDR3 is TGTGCCAGCAGTTACTCGTCGGTTCTCACAGATACGCAGTATTTT.

This clone came up many times. The chain joins TRBV5-8 to TRBJ1-2; no reliable D call. The CDR3 extends over 12 amino acids. CDR1 is SGHTS and CDR2 is YDEGEE in the germline V gene. V was pared by 5 bases and J by 4 bases, with 9 bases between. CDR3 nucleotide sequence: TGTGCCAGCAGGAGGATGGGCTATGGCTACACCTTC. The encoded protein is CASRRMGYGYTF.

This sequence joins TRBV6-1 and TRBJ1-2; 7 nucleotides match TRBD1. CDR1 is MNHNS, CDR2 SASEGT, per germline. V was pared by 7 bases and J by 7 bases, with 12 bases of the junction left unmatched. This CDR3 has 14 amino acids. This CDR3 is CASTPSPGGIGYTF. CDR3 DNA sequence: TGTGCCAGCACCCCGTCTCCAGGGGGAATTGGCTACACCTTC.

V gene TRBV28 combines with J gene TRBJ2-3; D not certain. The CDR3 covers 13 residues. Germline V gene sequence: CDR1 MDHEN, CDR2 SYDVKM. The V end lost 6 bases, the J end lost 5 bases, and 12 bases lay between the germline ends. The CDR3 DNA reads as TGTGCCAGCAGCGGACCCCGAGAAGATACGCAGTATTTT. The encoded protein is CASSGPREDTQYF.

This clone was seen a handful of times. The rearrangement joins TRBV18 to TRBJ1-3; D is ambiguous. Trimming stripped 2 bases from V and 0 bases from J, with 5 bases between. Germline V gives CDR1 KGHSH, CDR2 LQKENI. The CDR3 covers 14 residues. The DNA for the CDR3 is TGTGCCAGCTCACCAGCCGGCTCTGGAAACACCATATATTTT. Protein sequence: CASSPAGSGNTIYF. The whole variable domain, filled in from reference TRBV18 and TRBJ1-3, reads NAGVMQNPRHLVRRRGQEARLRCSPMKGHSHVYWYRQLPEEGLKFMVYLQKENIIDESGMPKERFSAEFPKEGPSILRIQQVVRGDSAAYFCASSPAGSGNTIYFGEGSWLTVV.

The CDR3 here is CASSLGQTGGYTF. The CDR3 bases are TGTGCCAGTAGTTTGGGACAAACGGGAGGCTACACCTTC. The V gene is TRBV19, the J gene TRBJ1-2; D possibly corresponds to TRBD1 (6 bases). V was cut by 5 bases and J by 8 bases, with 15 bases left in between. The CDR3 is made up of 13 amino acids. The germline gives CDR1 LNHDA, CDR2 SQIVND (reference sequence).

V is TRBV28 and J is TRBJ1-2; D unresolved. The CDR3 extends over 12 amino acids. Germline V lookup: CDR1 MDHEN, CDR2 SYDVKM. V lost 2 bases to trimming and J lost 8 bases, with 9 bases between them. The CDR3 loop is CASSLGNGGYTF. The CDR3, as DNA: TGTGCCAGCAGTTTAGGTAACGGCGGCTACACCTTC.

This clone was observed once. The V gene is TRBV19, the J gene TRBJ2-3, with unresolved D. This CDR3 region has 13 residues. Per germline, CDR1 LNHDA and CDR2 SQIVND (reference sequence). V was pared by 5 bases and J by 7 bases, with 13 bases between. For the CDR3, the DNA is TGTGCCAGTAGTCCCTCGCCGAGAAATACGCAGTATTTT. Protein product: CASSPSPRNTQYF.

This chain joins TRBV10-2 and TRBJ2-5, with D perhaps given as TRBD1 or TRBD2 (5 bases each). Germline values: CDR1 WSHSY, CDR2 SAAADI. Trimming took 3 bases from V and 5 from J, leaving 16 bases between them. The CDR3 is 15 residues long. This CDR3 reads CASSDLGQPGETQYF. The CDR3 nucleotides read TGCGCCAGCAGTGACCTGGGGCAGCCGGGGGAGACCCAGTACTTC.

The V gene is TRBV7-3, the J gene TRBJ2-1, with 8 bases lining up with TRBD1. V gave up 5 bases and J gave up 8 bases; unmatched junction bases: 8. In germline, CDR1 is SGHTA, CDR2 FQGTGA. CDR3 length equals 14 residues. This chain's CDR3 is CASSQGQAQDEQFF. The CDR3 nucleotides are TGTGCCAGCAGCCAGGGACAGGCACAAGATGAGCAGTTCTTC.